Following are 22 T cell receptor beta chains from one sample sequenced in a study of beta chain features in type 1 diabetes. Regarding the study as a whole: There was a moderate but significant shortening of TCRB CDR3s in all four CD4+ subsets of Type 1 diabetes patients.

TCRB transcripts that were expressed got sequenced, as all of the isolated RNA had been reverse transcribed. Repertoires were generated with immunoSEQ multiplex PCR, while TCRdb's copy carries only in-frame clones and drops some. Of around 600,000 clones detected, around 12% appear once; the ten largest clones hold approximately 0.11%. Antigens of these TCRs are unknown. Source material: naive CD4+ T cells from blood. These receptors originate from a man aged 25-40 years with type 1 diabetes.

The V gene is TRBV9, the J gene TRBJ2-3; 7 bases fit TRBD2. J was trimmed by 4 bases and V by 0 bases; bases with no gene match: 8. CDR3 length equals 16 residues. The V gene's germline CDR1 is SGDLS and CDR2 YYNGEE. Written as DNA, the CDR3 is TGTGCCAGCAGCGTAGAACCTAGCGGAAACCCAGATACGCAGTATTTT. Its protein product is CASSVEPSGNPDTQYF. The complete variable domain, with remaining parts taken from reference TRBV9 and TRBJ2-3, reads DSGVTQTPKHLITATGQRVTLRCSPRSGDLSVYWYQQSLDQGLQFLIQYYNGEERAKGNILERFSAQQFPDLHSELNLSSLELGDSALYFCASSVEPSGNPDTQYFGPGTRLTVL.

This clone came up a few times. The J gene is TRBJ2-2, the V gene TRBV7-3; D is ambiguous. This CDR3 is 16 amino acids long. Germline CDR1 is SGHTA and CDR2 is FQGTGA. Trimming removed 2 bases from V and 2 bases from J, with 12 bases in between. CDR3: CASSLGLGLNTGELFF. CDR3 bases: TGTGCCAGCAGCTTAGGATTGGGCCTCAACACCGGGGAGCTGTTTTTT.

V is TRBV5-4 and J is TRBJ2-7; unclear D gene. The CDR3 length is 14 residues. Germline CDR1 SGHNT, CDR2 YYREEE (reference sequence). V lost 2 bases, J lost 3 bases, and 12 bases lay in between. The CDR3 loop is CASSFEANYYEQYF. The DNA of the CDR3 is TGTGCCAGCAGCTTTGAAGCCAATTACTACGAGCAGTACTTC.

The V gene is TRBV7-2, the J gene TRBJ2-1, with 9 positions matching TRBD1. This CDR3 has 15 amino acids. The junction had 3 bases not matched to a gene; V was cut back by 4 bases and J by 2 bases. Germline CDR1 is SGHTA and CDR2 is FQGNSA. In nucleotides, the CDR3 is TGTGCCAGCAGCTCGGGACAGGGTGCCTACAATGAGCAGTTCTTC. This gives the protein CASSSGQGAYNEQFF. Full variable domain (remainder filled in from reference TRBV7-2 and TRBJ2-1): GAGVSQSPSNKVTEKGKDVELRCDPISGHTALYWYRQSLGQGLEFLIYFQGNSAPDKSGLPSDRFSAERTGGSVSTLTIQRTQQEDSAVYLCASSSGQGAYNEQFFGPGTRLTVL.

The genes are TRBV4-1 and TRBJ2-5, with a tentative D call TRBD1 (6 bases). The germline V and J ends were trimmed by 4 bases and 3 bases, with 18 bases remaining between them. CDR1 and CDR2 (germline): MGHRA, YSYEKL. The CDR3 totals 16 residues. The CDR3 loop is CASSPRSGTFEETQYF. The CDR3 nucleotides are TGCGCCAGCAGCCCTAGATCCGGGACATTTGAAGAGACCCAGTACTTC.

This clone was counted between two and nine times. The CDR3 here is CASSLSSGTEAFF. The CDR3 region has the DNA TGTGCCAGCAGCTTATCTTCGGGCACTGAAGCTTTCTTT. The chain recombines TRBV7-9 with TRBJ1-1, with D unresolved. From germline, CDR1 is SEHNR and CDR2 FQNEAQ (reference sequence). This CDR3 has 13 amino acids. V was trimmed by 2 bases and J by 4 bases, leaving 8 bases between them.

This clone occurred once. This sequence joins TRBV9 and TRBJ1-4, with 9 positions matching TRBD1. The ends lost 3 bases at V and 7 bases at J; junction bases unmatched: 13. Germline V CDR1 and CDR2: SGDLS, YYNGEE. There are 17 residues in the CDR3. The CDR3 DNA sequence: TGTGCCAGCAGCGAGGGGGGCACAGGGGGCAGCGGTGAAAAACTGTTTTTT. Translation gives CASSEGGTGGSGEKLFF.

The rearrangement links TRBV11-2 to TRBJ2-2; no reliable D call. Trimming pared 6 bases from V and 8 bases from J, leaving 10 bases between. Germline V gene data show CDR1 as SGHAT and CDR2 as FQNNGV. This CDR3 spans 12 amino acids. The CDR3: CASSSLGGELFF. For the CDR3, the DNA is TGTGCCAGCAGTTCCCTGGGGGGGGAGCTGTTTTTT.

The gene calls are TRBV7-8 and TRBJ2-5; D perhaps matches TRBD1 (6 bases). The V and J ends lost 5 bases and 2 bases respectively, with 12 bases between them. Germline CDR1 and CDR2: SGHVS and FQNEAQ. The CDR3 consists of 14 residues. The CDR3 sequence is CASSRDRWQETQYF. CDR3 DNA sequence: TGTGCCAGCAGCAGAGACAGGTGGCAAGAGACCCAGTACTTC.

The J gene is TRBJ1-5, the V gene TRBV2; D uncertain. CDR1 is SNHLY and CDR2 is FYNNEI in the germline V gene. The CDR3 has 12 amino acids. Trimming stripped 6 bases from V and 5 bases from J, with 8 bases between. CDR3 DNA sequence: TGTGCCAGCAGCGAGTATTATCAGCCCCAGCATTTT. The encoded protein is CASSEYYQPQHF.

The gene calls are TRBV28 and TRBJ1-2; 8 bases line up with TRBD1. CDR1 and CDR2 from the germline V gene are MDHEN and SYDVKM. With 4 bases clipped from V and 4 bases from J, the junction kept 8 bases outside the gene matches. CDR3 length: 15 amino acids. CDR3 protein: CASSSPGQDSYGYTF. CDR3 nucleotides: TGTGCCAGCAGTTCTCCGGGACAGGACTCCTATGGCTACACCTTC.

J is TRBJ1-3 and V is TRBV15; 8 nucleotides align to TRBD1. V shed 4 bases, J shed 4 bases, and the junction held 9 bases outside the gene matches. The length of the CDR3 is 16 residues. Germline CDR1 reads LNHNV; CDR2 reads YYDKDF (reference sequence). The CDR3 coding sequence is TGTGCCACCAGCACCGTGGACAGGGTTAAAGGAAACACCATATATTTT. Translation gives CATSTVDRVKGNTIYF.

This clone has only a few counts. This chain joins TRBV7-2 and TRBJ2-1; 10 nucleotides line up with TRBD1. Trimming removed 1 base from V and 2 bases from J; junction bases left unmatched: 5. The CDR3 has 17 residues. Germline V CDR1 and CDR2: SGHTA, FQGNSA. CDR3 nucleotide sequence: TGTGCCAGCAGCTTAGGCGAGGGACAGGGGACCTACAATGAGCAGTTCTTC. Its translation: CASSLGEGQGTYNEQFF.

Details on this clone: The same CDR3 arises from other DNA sequences in this sample as well. The rearrangement joins TRBV29-1 to TRBJ1-1; D is possibly TRBD1 (6 bases). Germline CDR1 is SQVTM and CDR2 is ANQGSEA. Between the trimmed V and J ends, which lost 6 bases and 2 bases, there was a span of 16 bases. There are 14 residues in the CDR3. CDR3 bases: TGCAGCGTGGAGAGGGGGAGAGGAAACACTGAAGCTTTCTTT. This encodes CSVERGRGNTEAFF.

In its sample, this clone was seen a few times. The J gene is TRBJ1-3, the V gene TRBV29-1; maybe TRBD1 (5 bases). CDR1 and CDR2 (germline): SQVTM, ANQGSEA. The CDR3 contains 12 residues. DNA for the CDR3: TGCGGGGGGGTTAGCTCTGGAAACACCATATATTTT. Protein: CGGVSSGNTIYF.

This clone was counted only a few times. V and J are TRBV6-1 and TRBJ2-3; TRBD1 aligns across 8 bases. Per germline, CDR1 MNHNS and CDR2 SASEGT. V trimming: 4 bases; J trimming: 5 bases; junction bases outside the gene matches: 8. CDR3 length equals 15 residues. This CDR3 is CASSGRTGRGDTQYF. The CDR3, as DNA: TGTGCCAGCAGTGGGCGGACAGGGCGGGGAGATACGCAGTATTTT.

Turning to this clone: Other DNA sequences in this specimen translate into the identical CDR3. V usage is TRBV6-5 and J usage is TRBJ1-2; D remains unclear. The ends were cut back, 2 bases at V and 1 base at J, with 5 bases in the middle. CDR3 size: 13 residues. The germline V gene encodes CDR1 MNHEY and CDR2 SVGAGI. For the CDR3, the DNA is TGTGCCAGCAGTTACGATCGTAACTATGGCTACACCTTC. Amino acid sequence: CASSYDRNYGYTF.

In this sample, this clone turned up a few times. The V and J genes are TRBV13 and TRBJ1-2, with a possible D match to TRBD1 (6 bases). CDR1 and CDR2 (germline): PRHDT, FYEKMQ (reference sequence). The CDR3 runs 15 residues. The ends were cut back, 5 bases at V and 4 bases at J, with 17 bases in the middle. The CDR3 is CASSTTPDRLYGYTF. In DNA form, the CDR3 reads TGTGCCAGCAGCACCACCCCCGACAGGCTCTATGGCTACACCTTC.

CDR3 sequence (DNA): TGTGCCGGCCGGAGCCAAGAGACCCAGTACTTC. Its translation: CAGRSQETQYF. This chain links TRBV10-3 with TRBJ2-5; D is unresolved. The V gene's germline CDR1 is ENHRY and CDR2 SYGVKD. The length of the CDR3 is 11 residues. V gave up 11 bases and J gave up 1 base, with 8 bases separating them.

This chain uses TRBV6-1 with TRBJ2-1; D remains ambiguous. Germline-derived CDR1 and CDR2 are MNHNS and SASEGT. V lost 8 bases, J lost 5 bases, and 13 bases lay in between. The CDR3 length is 13 residues. CDR3 nucleotide sequence: TGTGCCAGCCCCGCGGAAGATAACAATGAGCAGTTCTTC. It translates to CASPAEDNNEQFF.

The rearrangement joins TRBV4-3 to TRBJ2-1; tentative D call: TRBD2 (6 bases). V was shortened by 1 base and J by 8 bases, with 15 bases between the two germline ends. This CDR3 has 15 residues. Germline loops: CDR1 LGHNA, CDR2 YSLEER. Written as DNA, the CDR3 is TGCGCCAGCAGCCAAGCGGGGACTCAGGTCTATGAGCAGTTCTTC. This codes for CASSQAGTQVYEQFF.

This chain links TRBV9 with TRBJ2-5, with TRBD1 matching 7 bases. After removal of 4 bases from V and 1 base from J, the junction contained 4 bases not matched to a gene. CDR1 is SGDLS and CDR2 is YYNGEE in the germline V gene. The CDR3 is 14 amino acids. The CDR3 spells CASSPRDSQETQYF. In nucleotides, the CDR3 is TGTGCCAGCAGCCCCCGGGACAGCCAAGAGACCCAGTACTTC.